A single sample gave rise to the 17 T cell receptor beta chains below, sequenced in a study of blood T cells in healthy people across ages. The use of a sample-barcoded 5' primer and a J-beta primer mix characterized a second PCR of roughly 6 to 11 cycles. TCRdb re-called the 5' RACE reads with MiXCR, one entry per CDR3 protein. Of approximately 1.5 million distinct CDR3 sequences in the sample, 30% to 40% were seen once. The sequencing input was blood. These receptors originate from a woman under 40 in good health.

This clonotype was seen many times. The rearrangement joins TRBV20-1 to TRBJ2-7; D call uncertain. The CDR3 is 12 residues long. Trimming pared 1 base from V and 4 bases from J, leaving 8 bases between. In germline, CDR1 is DFQATT, CDR2 SNEGSKA (reference sequence). The CDR3 is CSARGQRYEQYF. CDR3 coding DNA: TGCAGTGCTAGAGGGCAGAGGTACGAGCAGTACTTC.

This clonotype was picked up many times. The CDR3 spells CSARDQGPKNTGELFF. The CDR3 DNA sequence: TGCAGTGCTAGAGATCAGGGACCGAAGAACACCGGGGAGCTGTTTTTT. The chain combines TRBV20-1 with TRBJ2-2; either TRBD1 or TRBD2 may supply D (5 bases each). The CDR3 is 16 amino acids. V was clipped by 0 bases and J by 1 base, with 12 bases between them. In germline, CDR1 is DFQATT, CDR2 SNEGSKA (reference sequence).

The chain joins TRBV10-1 to TRBJ2-1, with TRBD1 as a possible D gene (7 bases). Germline loops: CDR1 WNHNN, CDR2 SYGVQD (reference sequence). CDR3 length equals 14 residues. V was cut by 3 bases and J by 7 bases, with 13 bases left in between. The CDR3 coding sequence is TGCGCCAGCAGTGACCTACAGGGGAGGAATGAGCAGTTCTTC. This sequence encodes CASSDLQGRNEQFF.

The rearrangement joins TRBV6-5 to TRBJ1-5, with 8 positions matching TRBD1. Germline CDR1 is MNHEY and CDR2 is SVGAGI. The CDR3 is 13 residues long. Trimming removed 9 bases from V and 5 bases from J; junction bases left unmatched: 6. DNA of the CDR3: TGTGCCAGTCAGACAGGGGTAGATCAGCCCCAGCATTTT. As protein: CASQTGVDQPQHF.

V and J are TRBV10-3 and TRBJ1-2; 8 bases match TRBD1. V gave up 6 bases and J gave up 7 bases; unmatched junction bases: 10. The CDR3 runs to 14 residues. CDR1 and CDR2 (germline): ENHRY, SYGVKD. Written as DNA, the CDR3 is TGTGCCATCAGCCTCGACAGGGGATTGACTGGCTACACCTTC. Protein product: CAISLDRGLTGYTF.

This rearrangement joins TRBV6-5 to TRBJ1-1; TRBD1 agrees at 12 bases. This CDR3 contains 15 residues. Germline assignment: CDR1 MNHEY and CDR2 SVGAGI. V was pared by 6 bases and J by 10 bases, with 12 bases of the junction left unmatched. CDR3 DNA: TGTGCCAGCAGAGCCCCGGGACAGGGGGCAAGCGGAGCTTTCTTT. It specifies CASRAPGQGASGAFF.

The chain employs TRBV4-2 and TRBJ2-7, with D possibly matching TRBD1 (5 bases). Germline V CDR1 and CDR2: LGHNA, YNFKEQ. The CDR3 extends over 15 amino acids. Deletions cut 0 bases from V and 4 bases from J, with 13 bases between. The CDR3 here is CASSQEGAQVYEQYF. CDR3 coding DNA: TGTGCCAGCAGCCAAGAAGGGGCGCAGGTTTACGAGCAGTACTTC.

On this clonotype: A junction end diverges from the germline sequence, so it may reflect a read error. This rearrangement joins TRBV27 to TRBJ2-1; tentative D call: TRBD2 (5 bases). Germline assignment: CDR1 MNHEY and CDR2 SMNVEV (reference sequence). The CDR3 is 15 residues long. The CDR3 sequence is CASSLRPLEGSERFF. The CDR3 coding sequence is TGTGCCAGCAGTTTGCGACCCCTCGAGGGCAGTGAGCGGTTCTTC.

Many counts were recorded for this clonotype. V is TRBV15 and J is TRBJ1-2; D unclear. From germline, CDR1 is LNHNV and CDR2 YYDKDF (reference sequence). V was pared by 1 base and J by 6 bases, with 12 bases between. The CDR3 spans 14 residues. The DNA for the CDR3 is TGTGCCACCAGCAGAGTCAATCAGCAAAATGGCTACACCTTC. This gives the protein CATSRVNQQNGYTF.

This sequence joins TRBV12-3 or TRBV12-4 and TRBJ2-7; 9 bases map to TRBD1. V dropped 7 bases and J dropped 2; count of bases not matched to a gene: 9. This CDR3 has 15 residues. The CDR3 region is CASTPSRQGAYEQYF. The CDR3 DNA reads as TGTGCCAGCACTCCATCTAGACAGGGGGCCTACGAGCAGTACTTC.

This chain links TRBV27 with TRBJ1-6, with 7 bases that match TRBD1. The J segment lost 3 bases and the V segment lost 6 bases, leaving 8 bases of the junction unmatched. Germline CDR1 reads MNHEY; CDR2 reads SMNVEV (reference sequence). This CDR3 has 16 residues. Here the CDR3 DNA reads TGTGCCAGCAGCCCGACAGGGAGAATCTATAATTCACCCCTCCACTTT. It encodes CASSPTGRIYNSPLHF.

The chain couples TRBV5-1 to TRBJ2-1, with 8 nucleotides matching TRBD1. In germline, CDR1 is SGHRS, CDR2 YFSETQ. The trim removed 6 bases at V and 6 bases at J, leaving 5 bases unmatched. The CDR3 is made up of 13 amino acids. CDR3: CASTFGQGNEQFF. The CDR3 coding sequence is TGCGCCAGCACCTTCGGACAGGGCAATGAGCAGTTCTTC.

This clonotype showed up just a few times. The gene calls are TRBV27 and TRBJ1-4; TRBD1 matches 8 bases. This CDR3 region has 19 residues. V gave up 6 bases and J gave up 0 bases; unmatched junction bases: 15. In germline, CDR1 is MNHEY, CDR2 SMNVEV (reference sequence). This chain's CDR3 is CASRFLRQQGGPTNEKLFF. Here the CDR3 DNA reads TGTGCCAGCAGGTTTCTTCGACAACAGGGGGGCCCAACTAATGAAAAACTGTTTTTT.

Only a few counts were recorded for this clonotype. The J gene is TRBJ1-3, the V gene TRBV7-2; D is undetermined. In germline, CDR1 is SGHTA, CDR2 FQGNSA. With 0 bases removed from V and 4 bases from J, the gap between germline ends came to 4 bases. There are 13 residues in the CDR3. CDR3 nucleotide sequence: TGTGCCAGCAGCTTAGCGAAGGGAAACACCATATATTTT. This gives the protein CASSLAKGNTIYF.

This chain joins TRBV7-2 and TRBJ2-7, with TRBD1 matching 8 bases. This CDR3 has 15 amino acids. V gave up 3 bases and J gave up 6 bases; unmatched junction bases: 10. CDR1 and CDR2 from the germline V gene are SGHTA and FQGNSA. CDR3 in amino acids: CASSFDRGLIREQYF. The CDR3 nucleotides are TGTGCCAGCAGCTTCGACAGGGGTCTAATACGCGAGCAGTACTTC.

V is TRBV20-1 and J is TRBJ1-5; no clear D. This CDR3 is built from 13 residues. The V end was cut by 2 bases, the J end by 4 bases, with 9 bases between. Germline assignment: CDR1 DFQATT and CDR2 SNEGSKA (reference sequence). DNA of the CDR3: TGCAGTGCTAGATTTTCGCAGAATCAGCCCCAGCATTTT. Its protein is CSARFSQNQPQHF.

This clonotype was counted only a few times. CDR3 protein: CASSYRVGQETQYF. The CDR3 coding sequence is TGTGCCAGCAGCTACAGGGTAGGGCAAGAGACCCAGTACTTC. The gene calls are TRBV6-2 or TRBV6-3 and TRBJ2-5; possible D gene TRBD1, 6 bases. Trimming shortened V by 6 bases and J by 2 bases, and 13 bases separated the two germline ends. Germline CDR1 and CDR2: MNHEY and SVGEGT. The CDR3 sequence is 14 residues long.